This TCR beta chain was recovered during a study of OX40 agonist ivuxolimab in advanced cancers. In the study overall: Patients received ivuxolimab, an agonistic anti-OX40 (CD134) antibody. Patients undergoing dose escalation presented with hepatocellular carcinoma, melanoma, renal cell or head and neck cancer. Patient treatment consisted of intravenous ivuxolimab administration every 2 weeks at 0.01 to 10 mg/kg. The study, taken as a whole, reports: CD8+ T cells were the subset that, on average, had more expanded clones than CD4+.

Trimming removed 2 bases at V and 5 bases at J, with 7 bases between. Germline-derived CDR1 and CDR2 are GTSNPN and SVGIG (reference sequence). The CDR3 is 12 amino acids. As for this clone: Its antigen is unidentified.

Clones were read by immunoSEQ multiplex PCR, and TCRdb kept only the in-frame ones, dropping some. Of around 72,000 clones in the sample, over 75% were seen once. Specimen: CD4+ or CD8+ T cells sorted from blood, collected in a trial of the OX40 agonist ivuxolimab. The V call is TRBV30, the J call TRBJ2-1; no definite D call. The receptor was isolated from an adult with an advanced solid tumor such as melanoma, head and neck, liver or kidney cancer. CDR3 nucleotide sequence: TGTGCCTGGAGTCTAACTCACAATGAGCAGTTCTTC. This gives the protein CAWSLTHNEQFF.